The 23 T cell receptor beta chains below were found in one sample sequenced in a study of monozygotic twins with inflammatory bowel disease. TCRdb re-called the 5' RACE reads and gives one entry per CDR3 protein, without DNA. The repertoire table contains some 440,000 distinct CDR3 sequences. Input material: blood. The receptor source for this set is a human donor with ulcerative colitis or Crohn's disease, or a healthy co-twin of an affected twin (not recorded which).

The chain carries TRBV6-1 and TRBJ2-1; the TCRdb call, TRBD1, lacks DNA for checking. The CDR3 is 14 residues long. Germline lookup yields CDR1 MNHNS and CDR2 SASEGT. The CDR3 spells CASSKNGGPTGQFF.

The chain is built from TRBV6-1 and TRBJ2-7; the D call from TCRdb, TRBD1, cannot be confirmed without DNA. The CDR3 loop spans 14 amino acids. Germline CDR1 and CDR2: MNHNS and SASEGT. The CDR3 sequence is CASRRPGSGGEQYF.

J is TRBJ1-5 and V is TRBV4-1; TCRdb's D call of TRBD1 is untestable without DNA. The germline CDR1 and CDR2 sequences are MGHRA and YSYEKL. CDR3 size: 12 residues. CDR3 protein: CATGGSNQPQHF.

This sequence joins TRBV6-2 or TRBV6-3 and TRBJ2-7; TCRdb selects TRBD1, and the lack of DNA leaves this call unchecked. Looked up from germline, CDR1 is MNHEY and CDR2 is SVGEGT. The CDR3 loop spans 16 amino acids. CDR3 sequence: CASSYPMTAFGNEQYF.

The CDR3 here is CASSLMTANTGELFF. The chain has TRBV7-8 and TRBJ2-2. The germline CDR1 and CDR2 sequences are SGHVS and FQNEAQ. This CDR3 is 15 amino acids long.

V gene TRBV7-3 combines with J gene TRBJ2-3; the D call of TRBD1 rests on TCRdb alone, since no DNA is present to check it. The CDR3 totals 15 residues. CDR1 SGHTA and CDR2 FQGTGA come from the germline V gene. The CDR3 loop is CASSTGAGRTDTQYF.

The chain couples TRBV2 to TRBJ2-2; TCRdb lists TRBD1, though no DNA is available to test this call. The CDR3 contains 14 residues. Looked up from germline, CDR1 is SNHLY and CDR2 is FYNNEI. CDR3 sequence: CASSVQGAPGELFF.

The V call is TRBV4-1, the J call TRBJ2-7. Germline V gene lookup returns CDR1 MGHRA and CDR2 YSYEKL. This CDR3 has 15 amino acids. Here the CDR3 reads CASSQDNGHVYEQYF.

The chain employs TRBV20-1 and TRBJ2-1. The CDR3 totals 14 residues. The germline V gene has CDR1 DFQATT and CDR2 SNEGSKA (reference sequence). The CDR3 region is CSAKSGSPNNEQFF.

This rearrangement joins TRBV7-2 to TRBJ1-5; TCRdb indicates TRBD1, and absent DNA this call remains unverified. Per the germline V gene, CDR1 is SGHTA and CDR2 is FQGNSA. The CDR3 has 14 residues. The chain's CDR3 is CASSWGSGNQPQHF.

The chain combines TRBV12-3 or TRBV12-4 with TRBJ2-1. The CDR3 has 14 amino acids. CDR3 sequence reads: CASGLAVAYNEQFF.

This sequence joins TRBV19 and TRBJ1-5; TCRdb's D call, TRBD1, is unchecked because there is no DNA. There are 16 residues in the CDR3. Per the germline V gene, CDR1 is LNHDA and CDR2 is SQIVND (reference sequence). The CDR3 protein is CASSMAGGRGSQPQHF.

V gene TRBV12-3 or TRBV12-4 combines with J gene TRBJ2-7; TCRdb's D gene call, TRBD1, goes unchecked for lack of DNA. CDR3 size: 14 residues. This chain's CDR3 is CASSLGGGGYEQYF.

CDR3 loop: CSAMGLAGAQGLDEQFF. This chain joins TRBV20-1 and TRBJ2-1; there is no DNA to check the TCRdb D call of TRBD2. Per germline, CDR1 DFQATT and CDR2 SNEGSKA (reference sequence). The CDR3 loop spans 17 amino acids.

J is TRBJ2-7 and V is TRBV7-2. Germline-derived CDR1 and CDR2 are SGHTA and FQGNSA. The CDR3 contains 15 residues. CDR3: CASSLVTTPSYEQYF. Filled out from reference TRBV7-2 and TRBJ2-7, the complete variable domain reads GAGVSQSPSNKVTEKGKDVELRCDPISGHTALYWYRQSLGQGLEFLIYFQGNSAPDKSGLPSDRFSAERTGGSVSTLTIQRTQQEDSAVYLCASSLVTTPSYEQYFGPGTRLTVT.

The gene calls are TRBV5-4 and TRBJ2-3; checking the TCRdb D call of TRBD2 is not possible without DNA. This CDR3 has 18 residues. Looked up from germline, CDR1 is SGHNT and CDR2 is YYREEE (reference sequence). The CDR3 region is CASSFPGVGGIGTDTQYF.

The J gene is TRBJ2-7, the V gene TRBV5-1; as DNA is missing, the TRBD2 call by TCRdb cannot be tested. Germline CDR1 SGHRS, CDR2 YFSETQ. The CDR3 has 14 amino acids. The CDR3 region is CASSPLSGNYEQYF.

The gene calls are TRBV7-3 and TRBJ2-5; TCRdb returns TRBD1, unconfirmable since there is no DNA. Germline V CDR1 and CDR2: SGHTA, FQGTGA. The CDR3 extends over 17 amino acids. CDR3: CASSLTAGNGPWETQYF.

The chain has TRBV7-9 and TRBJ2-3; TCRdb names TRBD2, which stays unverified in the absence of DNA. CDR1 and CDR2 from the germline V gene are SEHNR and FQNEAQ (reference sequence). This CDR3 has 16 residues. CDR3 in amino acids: CASSLGEGLNTDTQYF.

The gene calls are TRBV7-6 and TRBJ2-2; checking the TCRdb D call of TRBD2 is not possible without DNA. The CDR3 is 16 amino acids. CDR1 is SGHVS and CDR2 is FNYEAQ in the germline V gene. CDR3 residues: CASSLGSGANTGELFF.

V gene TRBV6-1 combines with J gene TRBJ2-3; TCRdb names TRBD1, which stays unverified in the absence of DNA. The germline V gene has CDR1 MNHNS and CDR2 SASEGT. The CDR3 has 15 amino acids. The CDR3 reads CASSVAGEYTDTQYF.

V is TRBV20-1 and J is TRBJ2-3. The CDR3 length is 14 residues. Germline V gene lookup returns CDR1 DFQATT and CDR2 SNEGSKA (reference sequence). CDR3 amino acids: CSARIVGLTDTQYF.

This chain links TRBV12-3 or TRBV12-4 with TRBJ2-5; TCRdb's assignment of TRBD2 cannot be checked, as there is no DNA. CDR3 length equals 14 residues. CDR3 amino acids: CASSAGIRQETQYF.